The 26 T cell receptor beta chains given below trace back to one sample, sequenced in a study of beta chain features in type 1 diabetes (dated by TCRdb to 2016 to 2019). Broader findings and caveats from the paper: A moderate but significant shortening of TCRB CDR3 length was observed in type 1 diabetes patients in all four CD4+ subsets.

Libraries came from the immunoSEQ multiplex PCR assay. The entire isolated RNA was reverse transcribed using the High Capacity cDNA Reverse Transcription Kit, and thus expressed TCRB transcripts were sequenced. This is the immuneACCESS table as TCRdb keeps it, with only in-frame sequences that have V and J called. A part of the clones is gone; compared with another copy, unresolved V genes explain less than half, and the rest is unexplained. The sample has about 740,000 clones on record, around an eighth of them singletons. The ten largest account for less than 0.025% of the sample. The antigens of these receptors remain unknown. The material sequenced was naive CD4+ T cells from blood. The cell subset or site label corresponds to: true naive CD4+ T cells. All receptors derive from a man aged 18 to 30 with type 1 diabetes.

The chain carries TRBV25-1 and TRBJ1-2, with unresolved D. The CDR3 extends over 11 amino acids. Trimming took 2 bases from V and 5 from J, leaving 3 bases between them. The V gene's germline CDR1 is MGHDK and CDR2 SYGVNS. The CDR3 DNA reads TGTGCCAGCAGTGAACTATATGGCTACACCTTC. Its protein is CASSELYGYTF.

In this sample, this clone turned up once. The chain uses TRBV15 and TRBJ1-5, with 8 nucleotides matching TRBD1. The CDR3 length is 15 residues. Germline V gene sequence: CDR1 LNHNV, CDR2 YYDKDF (reference sequence). The V gene end was trimmed by 0 bases and the J gene end by 2 bases; junction bases not matched to a gene: 0. In nucleotides, the CDR3 is TGTGCCACCAGCAGAGAGACAGGGGGCAATCAGCCCCAGCATTTT. Translated, it gives CATSRETGGNQPQHF.

A few counts support this clone. The J gene is TRBJ2-1, the V gene TRBV6-1; D not resolved. Germline V lookup: CDR1 MNHNS, CDR2 SASEGT. The CDR3 consists of 15 residues. Between the trimmed V and J ends, which lost 1 base and 4 bases, there was a span of 11 bases. The CDR3 bases are TGTGCCAGCAGTGAAGTGTCCGGGTCTTACAATGAGCAGTTCTTC. It codes for CASSEVSGSYNEQFF.

The chain is built from TRBV27 and TRBJ1-1, with D maybe TRBD1 (5 bases). V dropped 6 bases and J dropped 6 bases, with 14 bases sitting between them. CDR1 and CDR2 from the germline V gene are MNHEY and SMNVEV (reference sequence). This CDR3 spans 13 amino acids. The DNA for the CDR3 is TGTGCCAGCAGCTTCCTCCGGGGCTCTGAAGCTTTCTTT. It codes for CASSFLRGSEAFF.

The CDR3 sequence is CSASPTGLSFF. The CDR3 nucleotides are TGCAGTGCTAGTCCGACGGGACTGTCGTTCTTC. The rearrangement links TRBV20-1 to TRBJ2-1, with TRBD2 as a possible D gene (6 bases). The CDR3 runs to 11 residues. Trimming left V 3 bases short and J 15 bases short, with 15 bases between. Germline V CDR1 and CDR2: DFQATT, SNEGSKA (reference sequence).

In its sample, this clone was seen a few times. The chain joins TRBV30 to TRBJ2-5; possible D gene TRBD2, 6 bases. Germline lookup yields CDR1 GTSNPN and CDR2 SVGIG (reference sequence). CDR3 length: 13 residues. The V end was cut by 2 bases, the J end by 4 bases, with 11 bases between. The CDR3 loop reads CAWSRAGGETQYF. Here the CDR3 DNA reads TGTGCCTGGAGTAGGGCCGGGGGAGAGACCCAGTACTTC.

This chain connects TRBV5-1 to TRBJ2-5; 8 bases line up with TRBD2. After removal of 0 bases from V and 5 bases from J, the junction contained 6 bases not matched to a gene. CDR1 and CDR2 (germline): SGHRS, YFSETQ. The CDR3 extends over 15 amino acids. DNA for the CDR3: TGCGCCAGCAGCTTGGCGGGGGGGCCTCTGGAGACCCAGTACTTC. It specifies CASSLAGGPLETQYF.

This chain links TRBV5-6 with TRBJ1-6; 7 bases fit TRBD1. J lost 8 bases, V lost 4 bases, and 9 bases had no gene match. CDR3 length equals 15 residues. Germline-derived CDR1 and CDR2 are SGHDT and YYEEEE. CDR3: CASSQIDREDSPLHF. The CDR3 DNA reads TGTGCCAGCAGCCAGATAGACAGGGAGGATTCACCCCTCCACTTT.

In its sample, this clone was seen a few times. One junction end disagrees with the germline gene, perhaps due to a read error. The chain couples TRBV7-9 to TRBJ2-7; D unclear. Germline-derived CDR1 and CDR2 are SEHNR and FQNEAQ (reference sequence). CDR3 length: 13 amino acids. CDR3 region: CASSQTTSSEQYF. CDR3 nucleotides: TGTGCCAGCAGCCAAACGACCTCCTCCGAGCAGTACTTC.

This clone was counted only a few times. The rearrangement uses TRBV6-1 and TRBJ2-1; D gene uncertain. The CDR3 loop spans 12 amino acids. Germline V gives CDR1 MNHNS, CDR2 SASEGT. V lost 4 bases and J 7 bases, leaving 8 bases between the germline ends. CDR3: CASSAYGNEQFF. DNA for the CDR3: TGTGCCAGCAGTGCTTACGGGAATGAGCAGTTCTTC.

This clone turned up a few times. The chain is built from TRBV29-1 and TRBJ1-1; D call uncertain. There are 14 residues in the CDR3. V was clipped by 5 bases and J by 3 bases, with 16 bases between them. Germline CDR1 reads SQVTM; CDR2 reads ANQGSEA. CDR3 coding DNA: TGCAGCGTTTCCCTCCGGGTGGCGGACACTGAAGCTTTCTTT. Translation gives CSVSLRVADTEAFF.

J is TRBJ2-5 and V is TRBV19, with 9 bases that match TRBD1. Germline trimming cut 2 bases from V and 8 bases from J; bases unmatched to any gene: 9. This CDR3 has 15 amino acids. Germline assignment: CDR1 LNHDA and CDR2 SQIVND (reference sequence). This CDR3 reads CASSIRDRDAGTQYF. In DNA, the CDR3 is TGTGCCAGTAGTATAAGGGACAGGGATGCGGGTACCCAGTACTTC. The full variable domain, its missing parts supplied by reference TRBV19 and TRBJ2-5, is DGGITQSPKYLFRKEGQNVTLSCEQNLNHDAMYWYRQDPGQGLRLIYYSQIVNDFQKGDIAEGYSVSREKKESFPLTVTSAQKNPTAFYLCASSIRDRDAGTQYFGPGTRLLVL.

This clone was seen only a few times. This rearrangement joins TRBV4-1 to TRBJ2-5; 7 positions agree with TRBD1. Germline V lookup: CDR1 MGHRA, CDR2 YSYEKL. The CDR3 spans 16 residues. V shed 1 base, J shed 5 bases, and the junction held 10 bases outside the gene matches. The CDR3 region has the DNA TGCGCCAGCAGCCAAGTGACAGGGTTGTACCTGGAGACCCAGTACTTC. Amino acid sequence: CASSQVTGLYLETQYF.

This clone was detected a few times. CDR3 protein: CASSDRTSDEPQHF. The CDR3 nucleotides read TGTGCCAGCAGTGACCGAACGAGCGATGAGCCCCAGCATTTT. This rearrangement joins TRBV2 to TRBJ1-5; D gene ambiguous. Trimming shortened V by 3 bases and J by 8 bases, and 14 bases separated the two germline ends. The CDR3 length is 14 residues. Per the germline V gene, CDR1 is SNHLY and CDR2 is FYNNEI.

With respect to this clone: The sample has other DNA sequences that encode this CDR3 too. The chain links TRBV10-3 to TRBJ2-7; D not certain. Trimming cost V 6 bases and J 1 base, with 4 bases left between them. Per germline, CDR1 ENHRY and CDR2 SYGVKD. The CDR3 is 11 amino acids. The CDR3 region is CAIRTSYEQYF. In DNA form, the CDR3 reads TGTGCCATCAGGACTTCCTACGAGCAGTACTTC.

The chain carries TRBV5-1 and TRBJ2-3, with 8 bases lining up with TRBD2. The CDR3 sequence is 16 residues long. Germline CDR1 and CDR2: SGHRS and YFSETQ. The ends lost 1 base at V and 2 bases at J; junction bases unmatched: 6. Written as DNA, the CDR3 is TGCGCCAGCAGCTTGCTCCGGGGGGGAGCCACAGATACGCAGTATTTT. Its protein is CASSLLRGGATDTQYF.

V is TRBV2 and J is TRBJ1-1; D gene unclear. The germline gives CDR1 SNHLY, CDR2 FYNNEI. The V end was cut by 2 bases, the J end by 1 base, with 8 bases between. CDR3 length equals 14 residues. CDR3 region: CASSERHTNTEAFF. The CDR3, as DNA: TGTGCCAGCAGTGAACGGCATACGAACACTGAAGCTTTCTTT.

In this sample, this clone turned up a few times. The genes are TRBV28 and TRBJ2-5; D ambiguous. The CDR3 runs 15 residues. Germline V gene data show CDR1 as MDHEN and CDR2 as SYDVKM. V gave up 6 bases and J gave up 0 bases, with 14 bases separating them. In DNA, the CDR3 is TGTGCCAGCAGCCTGTACTTGCAGTACCAAGAGACCCAGTACTTC. Protein product: CASSLYLQYQETQYF. The full variable domain, its missing parts supplied by reference TRBV28 and TRBJ2-5, is DVKVTQSSRYLVKRTGEKVFLECVQDMDHENMFWYRQDPGLGLRLIYFSYDVKMKEKGDIPEGYSVSREKKERFSLILESASTNQTSMYLCASSLYLQYQETQYFGPGTRLLVL.

The gene calls are TRBV5-4 and TRBJ1-2; a weak D match, TRBD1 (6 bases). Germline assignment: CDR1 SGHNT and CDR2 YYREEE (reference sequence). This CDR3 comprises 14 residues. Deletions cut 4 bases from V and 3 bases from J, with 13 bases between. This chain's CDR3 is CASSTAGGHYGYTF. CDR3 DNA: TGTGCCAGCAGCACCGCGGGGGGGCACTATGGCTACACCTTC. Full variable domain (outside the CDR3, taken from reference TRBV5-4 and TRBJ1-2): ETGVTQSPTHLIKTRGQQVTLRCSSQSGHNTVSWYQQALGQGPQFIFQYYREEENGRGNFPPRFSGLQFPNYSSELNVNALELDDSALYLCASSTAGGHYGYTFGSGTRLTVV.

Remarks on this clone: Other DNA variants within this sample encode the same CDR3. This chain links TRBV2 with TRBJ2-7, with a possible D match to TRBD2 (5 bases). V shed 8 bases and J shed 2 bases, with 7 bases lying between them. Per germline, CDR1 SNHLY and CDR2 FYNNEI. The CDR3 is made up of 11 amino acids. The CDR3 is CASRGAYEQYF. CDR3 bases: TGTGCCAGCCGGGGTGCCTACGAGCAGTACTTC.

V is TRBV29-1 and J is TRBJ2-5; perhaps TRBD1 as D (6 bases). The germline gives CDR1 SQVTM, CDR2 ANQGSEA. Between the trimmed V and J ends, which lost 6 bases and 4 bases, there was a span of 12 bases. The CDR3 is 12 amino acids. DNA of the CDR3: TGCAGCGTCACAGGGTCCGGAGAGACCCAGTACTTC. Translated: CSVTGSGETQYF.

The chain is built from TRBV11-2 and TRBJ1-1; D ambiguous. The CDR3 contains 14 residues. V lost 5 bases, J lost 1 base, and 11 bases lay in between. Germline loops: CDR1 SGHAT, CDR2 FQNNGV. The CDR3 sequence: CASSLLEGNTEAFF. CDR3 DNA: TGTGCCAGCAGCCTACTCGAGGGGAACACTGAAGCTTTCTTT.

The chain combines TRBV5-6 with TRBJ2-3; 7 bases are shared with TRBD2. The length of the CDR3 is 16 residues. The V segment lost 1 base and the J segment 2 bases; nucleotides outside the gene matches: 7. From germline, CDR1 is SGHDT and CDR2 YYEEEE. The DNA for the CDR3 is TGTGCCAGCAGCTTGCGGCTAGCGGAGAACACAGATACGCAGTATTTT. Encoded protein: CASSLRLAENTDTQYF.

Concerning this clone: Compared with germline, one end of the junction differs, possibly owing to a read error. The rearrangement links TRBV7-7 to TRBJ2-7; TRBD2 aligns across 11 bases. The CDR3 has 16 amino acids. Germline V lookup: CDR1 SSHAT, CDR2 FNYEAQ (reference sequence). The CDR3 region is CASSLKPSGGKNEQYF. The CDR3 DNA follows: TGTGCTAGCAGCTTAAAGCCTAGCGGGGGGAAGAACGAGCAGTACTTC.

In this sample, this clone turned up a few times. The V and J genes are TRBV2 and TRBJ2-5; D uncertain. Looked up from germline, CDR1 is SNHLY and CDR2 is FYNNEI. Trimming removed 7 bases from V and 1 base from J, with 13 bases in between. CDR3 length: 14 residues. The CDR3 DNA follows: TGTGCCAGCAAATATGCGGCGGCCCAAGAGACCCAGTACTTC. Translation gives CASKYAAAQETQYF.

The J gene is TRBJ1-2, the V gene TRBV7-9; D ambiguous. Per the germline V gene, CDR1 is SEHNR and CDR2 is FQNEAQ (reference sequence). The CDR3 is 14 residues long. V gave up 5 bases and J gave up 4 bases, with 14 bases separating them. CDR3 nucleotides: TGTGCCAGCAGCCCCCGTGCTGGCTTCTATGGCTACACCTTC. Protein sequence: CASSPRAGFYGYTF. Drawing the rest from reference TRBV7-9 and TRBJ1-2, the complete variable domain is DTGVSQNPRHKITKRGQNVTFRCDPISEHNRLYWYRQTLGQGPEFLTYFQNEAQLEKSRLLSDRFSAERPKGSFSTLEIQRTEQGDSAMYLCASSPRAGFYGYTFGSGTRLTVV.